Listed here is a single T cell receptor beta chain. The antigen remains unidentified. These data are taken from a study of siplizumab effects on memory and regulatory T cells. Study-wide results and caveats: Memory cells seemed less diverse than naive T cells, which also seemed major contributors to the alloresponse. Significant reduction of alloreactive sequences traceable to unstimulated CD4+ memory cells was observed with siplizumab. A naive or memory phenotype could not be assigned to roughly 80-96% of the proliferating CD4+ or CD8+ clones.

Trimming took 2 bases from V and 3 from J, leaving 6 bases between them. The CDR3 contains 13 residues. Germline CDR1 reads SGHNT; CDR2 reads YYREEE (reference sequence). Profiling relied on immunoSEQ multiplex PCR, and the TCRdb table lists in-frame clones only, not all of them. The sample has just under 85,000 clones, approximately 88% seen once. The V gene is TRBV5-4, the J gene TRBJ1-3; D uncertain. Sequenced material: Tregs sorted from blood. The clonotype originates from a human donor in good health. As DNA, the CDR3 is TGTGCCAGCAGCTTAGGGTTTGGAAACACCATATATTTT. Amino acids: CASSLGFGNTIYF.